This is a list of T cell receptor beta chains from one sample in a study of tumor-infiltrating lymphocytes in localized non-small cell lung cancer. Sequenced by immunoSEQ multiplex PCR; TCRdb stores in-frame clones only, minus some. The table shows under 25,000 clones, with roughly three fifths occurring only once. Source material: lung tumor tissue. The receptors come from a human donor with non-small cell lung cancer. Each CDR3 is given without its conserved first and last residue. Each record gives: V gene, J gene, CDR3 protein.

TRBV18	TRBJ2-7	ASSPSSQGAYEQY
TRBV30	TRBJ1-2	APWGNGYYYTNYGYT
TRBV7-9	TRBJ2-5	ASSLTTGAQETQY
TRBV28	TRBJ2-1	ASSLLGTGGRNEQF
TRBV6-6	TRBJ1-2	ASSYLAGGSGYT
TRBV7-3	TRBJ2-1	ASSLTGSSYNEQF
TRBV10-3	TRBJ2-1	AIGGTSGDSYNEQF
TRBV5-6	TRBJ2-2	ASSWGPGTSLNGELF
TRBV7-8	TRBJ2-2	ASSPSGASTGELF
TRBV5-1	TRBJ1-1	ASSLDSQNTEAF
TRBV4-1	TRBJ1-1	ASSQEAGRVVTEAF
TRBV27	TRBJ1-2	ASSPGTGGFYGYT
TRBV2	TRBJ1-1	ASSETENTEAF
TRBV10-1	TRBJ2-1	ASSESVGLAGLYGNEQF
TRBV7-2	TRBJ2-3	ASSLWASATDTQY
TRBV7-2	TRBJ2-1	ASSLAGTQLYNEQF
TRBV11-2	TRBJ2-7	ASSRGYEQY
TRBV5-6	TRBJ2-5	ASSLAGRAKETQY
TRBV7-3	TRBJ2-1	ASSSGLAAYNEQF
TRBV25-1	TRBJ2-7	ASSESGAYEQY
TRBV28	TRBJ2-6	ASSFRGTGANVLT
TRBV6-5	TRBJ1-2	ASSYGSGNGYT
TRBV7-3	TRBJ2-7	ASSPQPPIAGVLYEQY